This TCR beta chain was documented in a study of cytotoxic CD8 clonotypes in ibrutinib-treated CLL. CDR3 size: 13 residues. CDR1 and CDR2 from the germline V gene are MNHNY and SVGAGI (reference sequence). V shed 6 bases and J 5 bases; nucleotides not matched to a gene: 4. The protocol was immunoSEQ multiplex PCR, while the TCRdb copy is restricted to in-frame clones and leaves out a portion. The table records about 310,000 clones, around four fifths of them present only once. Worth noting for this clone: The target antigen is unknown.

Study results and caveats: Public clonotypes, found uncommonly, either contracted or stayed stable on treatment.

V is TRBV6-6 and J is TRBJ1-5, with 7 bases lining up with TRBD1. The sample was PBMCs, taken before ibrutinib treatment. The source of this sequence is a human donor with chronic lymphocytic leukemia. This CDR3 reads CASSPDRDQPQHF. In DNA, the CDR3 is TGTGCCAGCAGCCCCGACAGGGATCAGCCCCAGCATTTT.